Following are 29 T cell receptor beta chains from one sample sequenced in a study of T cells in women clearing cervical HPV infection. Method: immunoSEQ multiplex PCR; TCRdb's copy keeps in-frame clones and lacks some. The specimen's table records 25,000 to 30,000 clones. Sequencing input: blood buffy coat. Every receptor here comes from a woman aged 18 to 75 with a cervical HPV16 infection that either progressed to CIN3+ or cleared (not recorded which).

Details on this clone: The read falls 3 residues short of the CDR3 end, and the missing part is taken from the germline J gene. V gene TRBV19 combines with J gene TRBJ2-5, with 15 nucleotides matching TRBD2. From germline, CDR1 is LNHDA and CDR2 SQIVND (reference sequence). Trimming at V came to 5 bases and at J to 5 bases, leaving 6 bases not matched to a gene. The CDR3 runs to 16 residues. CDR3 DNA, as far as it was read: TGTGCCAGTAGTCCCCGGACTAGCGGGAGGGCGGAGACC. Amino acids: CASSPRTSGRAET. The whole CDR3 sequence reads CASSPRTSGRAETQYF.

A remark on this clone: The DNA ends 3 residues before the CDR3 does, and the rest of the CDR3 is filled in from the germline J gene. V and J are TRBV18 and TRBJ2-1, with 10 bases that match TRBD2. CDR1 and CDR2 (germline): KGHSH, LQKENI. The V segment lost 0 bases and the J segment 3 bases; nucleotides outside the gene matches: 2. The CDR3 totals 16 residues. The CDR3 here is CASSPPSSGGYNEQFF. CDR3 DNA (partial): TGTGCCAGCTCACCACCTTCTAGCGGGGGCTACAATGAG.

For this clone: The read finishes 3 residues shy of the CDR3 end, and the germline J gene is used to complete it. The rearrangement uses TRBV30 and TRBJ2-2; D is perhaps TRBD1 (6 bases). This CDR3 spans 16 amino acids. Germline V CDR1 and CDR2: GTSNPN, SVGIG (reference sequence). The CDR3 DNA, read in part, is TGTGCCTTCGGAACAGGGCTTAGCTCTGGGGCCAACGTG. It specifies CAFGTGLSSGANV. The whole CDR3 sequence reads CAFGTGLSSGANVLFF. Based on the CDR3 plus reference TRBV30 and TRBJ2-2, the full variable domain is SQTIHQWPATLVQPVGSPLSLECTVEGTSNPNLYWYRQAAGRGLQLLFYSVGIGQISSEVPQNLSASRPQDRQFILSSKKLLLSDSGFYLCAFGTGLSSGANVLFFGEGSRLTVL.

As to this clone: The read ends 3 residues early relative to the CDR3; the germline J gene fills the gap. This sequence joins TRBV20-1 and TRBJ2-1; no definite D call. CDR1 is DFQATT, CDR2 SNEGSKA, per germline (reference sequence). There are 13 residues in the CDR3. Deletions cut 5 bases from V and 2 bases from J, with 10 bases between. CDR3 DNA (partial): TGCAGTGCTCCCAAGTGGCCCTACAATGAG. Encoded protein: CSAPKWPYNE. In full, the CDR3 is CSAPKWPYNEQFF.

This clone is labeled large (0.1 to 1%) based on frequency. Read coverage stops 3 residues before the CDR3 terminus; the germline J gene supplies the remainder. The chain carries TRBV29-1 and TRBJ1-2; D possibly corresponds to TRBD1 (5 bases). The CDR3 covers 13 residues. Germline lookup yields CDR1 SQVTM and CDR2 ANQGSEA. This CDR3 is CSVEGGTFYDYTF. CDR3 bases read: TGCAGCGTTGAGGGGGGGACCTTCTACGAC.

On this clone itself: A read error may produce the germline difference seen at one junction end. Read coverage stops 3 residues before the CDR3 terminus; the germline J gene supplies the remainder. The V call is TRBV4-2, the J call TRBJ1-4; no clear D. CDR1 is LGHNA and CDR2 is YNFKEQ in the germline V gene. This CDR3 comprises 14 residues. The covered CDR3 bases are TGCGCCAGCAGCCAAGGGCAGTTTAATGAAAAA. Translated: CASSQGQFNEK. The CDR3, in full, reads CASSQGQFNEKLFF.

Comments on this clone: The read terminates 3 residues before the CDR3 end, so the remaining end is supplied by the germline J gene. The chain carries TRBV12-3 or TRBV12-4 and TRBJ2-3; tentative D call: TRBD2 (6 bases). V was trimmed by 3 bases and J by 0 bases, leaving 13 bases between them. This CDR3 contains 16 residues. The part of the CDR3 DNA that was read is TGTGCCAGCAGTTTCCGACTAGGCGCTAGCACAGATACG. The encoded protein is CASSFRLGASTDT. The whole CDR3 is CASSFRLGASTDTQYF.

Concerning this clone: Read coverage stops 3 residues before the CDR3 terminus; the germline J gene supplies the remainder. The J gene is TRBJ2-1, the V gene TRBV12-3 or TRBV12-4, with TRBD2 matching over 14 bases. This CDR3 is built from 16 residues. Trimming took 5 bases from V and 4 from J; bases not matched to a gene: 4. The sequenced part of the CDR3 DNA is TGTGCCAGCAGTCCCCGACTAGCGGGAGGGTACAATGAG. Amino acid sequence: CASSPRLAGGYNE. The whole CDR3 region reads CASSPRLAGGYNEQFF.

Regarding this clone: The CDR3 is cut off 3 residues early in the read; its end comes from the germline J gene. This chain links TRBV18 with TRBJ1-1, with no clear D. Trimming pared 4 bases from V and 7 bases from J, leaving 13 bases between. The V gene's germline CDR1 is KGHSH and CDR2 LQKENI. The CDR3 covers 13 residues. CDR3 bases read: TGTGCCAGCTCACAATCCGGGGAGGGTGAA. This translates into CASSQSGEGE. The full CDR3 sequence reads CASSQSGEGEAFF.

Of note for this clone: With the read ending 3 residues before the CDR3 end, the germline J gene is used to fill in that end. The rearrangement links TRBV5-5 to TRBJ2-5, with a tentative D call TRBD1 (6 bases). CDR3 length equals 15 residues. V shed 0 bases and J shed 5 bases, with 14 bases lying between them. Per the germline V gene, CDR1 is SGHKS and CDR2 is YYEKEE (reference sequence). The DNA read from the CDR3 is TGTGCCAGCAGCTTGGATGGGGGCTATCAGGAGACC. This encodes CASSLDGGYQET. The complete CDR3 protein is CASSLDGGYQETQYF.

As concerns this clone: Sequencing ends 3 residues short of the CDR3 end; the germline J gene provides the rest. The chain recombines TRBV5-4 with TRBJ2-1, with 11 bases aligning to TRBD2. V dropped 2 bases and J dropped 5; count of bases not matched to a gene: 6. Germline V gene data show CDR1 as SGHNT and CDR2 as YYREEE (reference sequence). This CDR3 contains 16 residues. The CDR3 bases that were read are TGTGCCAGCAGCTTCCCTAGCGGGGGGCCGGACAATGAG. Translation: CASSFPSGGPDNE. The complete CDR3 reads CASSFPSGGPDNEQFF.

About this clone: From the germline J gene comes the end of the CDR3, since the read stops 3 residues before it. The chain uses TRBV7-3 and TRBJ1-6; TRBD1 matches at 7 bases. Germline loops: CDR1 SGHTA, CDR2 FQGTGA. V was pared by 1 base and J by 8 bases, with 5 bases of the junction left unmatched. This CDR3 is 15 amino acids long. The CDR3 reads CASSLRQGDHSPLHF. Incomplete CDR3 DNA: TGTGCCAGCAGCTTAAGACAGGGAGACCATTCACCC.

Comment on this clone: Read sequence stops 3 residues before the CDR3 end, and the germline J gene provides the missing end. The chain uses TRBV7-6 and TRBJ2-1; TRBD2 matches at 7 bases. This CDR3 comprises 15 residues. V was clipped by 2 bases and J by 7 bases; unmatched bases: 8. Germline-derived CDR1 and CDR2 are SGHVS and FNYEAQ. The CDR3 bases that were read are TGTGCCAGCAGCTTATCTAGCGGAACTTTTAATGAG. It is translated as CASSLSSGTFNE. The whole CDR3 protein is CASSLSSGTFNEQFF.

CDR3: CASSPGERTNYGYTF. The CDR3 bases that were read are TGTGCCAGCAGTCCGGGGGAGCGGACTAACTATGGC. The chain is built from TRBV7-2 and TRBJ1-2, with D perhaps matching TRBD1 (5 bases). The read ends 3 residues early relative to the CDR3; the germline J gene fills the gap. This CDR3 is 15 amino acids long. Germline CDR1 and CDR2: SGHTA and FQGNSA. Trimming took off 6 bases at V and 0 bases at J, with 14 bases between the two ends.

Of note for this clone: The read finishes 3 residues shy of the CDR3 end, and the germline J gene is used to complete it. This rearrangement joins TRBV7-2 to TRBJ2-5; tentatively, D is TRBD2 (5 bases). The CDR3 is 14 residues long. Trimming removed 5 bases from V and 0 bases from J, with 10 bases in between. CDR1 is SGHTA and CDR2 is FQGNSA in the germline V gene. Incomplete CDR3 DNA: TGTGCCAGCAGCCGCCGGACTTACCAAGAGACC. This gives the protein CASSRRTYQET. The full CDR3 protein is CASSRRTYQETQYF.

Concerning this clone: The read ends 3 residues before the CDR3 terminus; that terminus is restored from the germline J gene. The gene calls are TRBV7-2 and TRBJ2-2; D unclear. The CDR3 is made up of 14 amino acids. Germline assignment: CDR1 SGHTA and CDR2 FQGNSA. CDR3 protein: CASSFSPTNEKLFF. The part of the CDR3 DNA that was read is TGTGCCAGCAGCTTCTCACCAACTAATGAAAAG. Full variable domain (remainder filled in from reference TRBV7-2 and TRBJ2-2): GAGVSQSPSNKVTEKGKDVELRCDPISGHTALYWYRQSLGQGLEFLIYFQGNSAPDKSGLPSDRFSAERTGGSVSTLTIQRTQQEDSAVYLCASSFSPTNEKLFFGEGSRLTVL.

This chain's CDR3 is CATETPGQGYSTDTQYF. The CDR3 bases that were read are TGTGCCACCGAGACACCGGGACAGGGCTATAGCACAGATACG. The V call is TRBV24-1, the J call TRBJ2-3; 9 bases match TRBD1. The read ends 3 residues before the CDR3 terminus; that terminus is restored from the germline J gene. Germline CDR1 is KGHDR and CDR2 is SFDVKD. After removal of 9 bases from V and 0 bases from J, the junction contained 12 bases not matched to a gene. The CDR3 has 17 amino acids.

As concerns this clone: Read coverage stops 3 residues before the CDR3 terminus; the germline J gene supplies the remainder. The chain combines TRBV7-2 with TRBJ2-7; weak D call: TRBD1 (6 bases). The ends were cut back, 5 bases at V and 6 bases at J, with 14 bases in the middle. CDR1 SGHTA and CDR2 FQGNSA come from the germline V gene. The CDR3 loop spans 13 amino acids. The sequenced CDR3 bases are TGTGCCAGCAGCAATTACAGGGTAGGCGAG. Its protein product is CASSNYRVGE. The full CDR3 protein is CASSNYRVGEQYF.

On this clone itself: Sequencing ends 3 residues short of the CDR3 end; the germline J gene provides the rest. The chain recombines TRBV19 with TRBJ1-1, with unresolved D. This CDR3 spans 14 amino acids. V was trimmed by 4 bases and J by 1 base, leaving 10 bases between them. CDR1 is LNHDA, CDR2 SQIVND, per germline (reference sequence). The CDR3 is CASSTDYRNTEAFF. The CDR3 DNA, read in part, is TGTGCCAGTAGTACGGACTACAGGAACACTGAA.

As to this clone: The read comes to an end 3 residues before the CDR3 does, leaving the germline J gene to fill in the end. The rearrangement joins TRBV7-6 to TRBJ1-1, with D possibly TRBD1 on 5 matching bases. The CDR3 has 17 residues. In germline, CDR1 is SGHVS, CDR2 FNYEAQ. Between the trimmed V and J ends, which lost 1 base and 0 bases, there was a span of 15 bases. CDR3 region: CASSLGGGWGVNTEAFF. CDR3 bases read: TGTGCCAGCAGCTTAGGGGGGGGGTGGGGAGTGAACACTGAA. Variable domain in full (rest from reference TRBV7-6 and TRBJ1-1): GAGVSQSPRYKVTKRGQDVALRCDPISGHVSLYWYRQALGQGPEFLTYFNYEAQQDKSGLPNDRFSAERPEGSISTLTIQRTEQRDSAMYRCASSLGGGWGVNTEAFFGQGTRLTVV.

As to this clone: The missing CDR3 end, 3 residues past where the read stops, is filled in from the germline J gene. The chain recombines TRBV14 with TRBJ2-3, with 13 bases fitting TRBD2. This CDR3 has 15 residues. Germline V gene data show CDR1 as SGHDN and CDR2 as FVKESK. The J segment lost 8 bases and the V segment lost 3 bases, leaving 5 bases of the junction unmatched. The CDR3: CASSQTSGRFSTQYF. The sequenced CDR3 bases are TGTGCCAGCAGCCAGACTAGCGGGAGGTTCAGTACG.

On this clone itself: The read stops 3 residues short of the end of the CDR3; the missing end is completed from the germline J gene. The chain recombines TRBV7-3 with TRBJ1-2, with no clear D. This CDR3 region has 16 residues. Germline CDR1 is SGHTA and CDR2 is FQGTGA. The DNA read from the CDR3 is TGTGCCAGCAGCTTACTAGCGGGAGGAACTACAGATACC. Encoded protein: CASSLLAGGTTDT. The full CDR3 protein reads CASSLLAGGTTDTYTF.

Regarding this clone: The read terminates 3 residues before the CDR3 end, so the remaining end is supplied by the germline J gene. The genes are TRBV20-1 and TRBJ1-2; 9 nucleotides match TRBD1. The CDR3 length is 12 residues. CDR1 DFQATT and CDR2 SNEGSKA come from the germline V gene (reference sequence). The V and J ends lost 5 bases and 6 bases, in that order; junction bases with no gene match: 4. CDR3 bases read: TGCAGTGCTGAACAGGGGGCTCATGGC. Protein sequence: CSAEQGAHG. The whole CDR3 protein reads CSAEQGAHGYTF.

CDR3 loop: CASIKAGAYFTDTQYF. CDR3 bases read: TGTGCCAGCATAAAGGCGGGAGCATATTTCACAGATACG. The chain is built from TRBV6-2 or TRBV6-3 and TRBJ2-3; 7 nucleotides agree with TRBD2. The sequenced fragment ends 3 residues before the CDR3 boundary, so the rest is inferred from the germline J gene. The CDR3 spans 16 residues. CDR1 and CDR2 from the germline V gene are MNHEY and SVGEGT. V dropped 7 bases and J dropped 2; count of bases not matched to a gene: 12.

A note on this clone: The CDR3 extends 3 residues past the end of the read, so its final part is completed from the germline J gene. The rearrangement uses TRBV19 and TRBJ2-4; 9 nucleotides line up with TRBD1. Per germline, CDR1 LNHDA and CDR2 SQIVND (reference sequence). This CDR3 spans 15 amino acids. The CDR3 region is CASSIDRGSSNGQYF. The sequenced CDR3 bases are TGTGCCAGTAGTATCGACAGGGGGAGCTCTAATGGT.

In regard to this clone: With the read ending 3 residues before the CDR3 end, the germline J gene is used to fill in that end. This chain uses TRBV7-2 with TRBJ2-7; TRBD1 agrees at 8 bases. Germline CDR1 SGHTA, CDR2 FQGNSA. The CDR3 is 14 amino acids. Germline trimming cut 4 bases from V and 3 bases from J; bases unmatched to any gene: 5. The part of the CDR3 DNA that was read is TGTGCCAGCAGCTCTACCAGGGGGCGCTACGAG. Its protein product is CASSSTRGRYE. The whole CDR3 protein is CASSSTRGRYEQYF.

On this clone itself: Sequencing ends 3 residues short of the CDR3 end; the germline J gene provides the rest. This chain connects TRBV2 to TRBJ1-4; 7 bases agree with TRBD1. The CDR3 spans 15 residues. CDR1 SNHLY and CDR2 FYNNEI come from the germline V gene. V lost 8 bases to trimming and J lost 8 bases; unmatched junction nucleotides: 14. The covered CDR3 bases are TGTGCCAGCCGCCTGGAGAGACAGGGCAGGGAAAAA. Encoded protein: CASRLERQGREK. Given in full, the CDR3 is CASRLERQGREKLFF.

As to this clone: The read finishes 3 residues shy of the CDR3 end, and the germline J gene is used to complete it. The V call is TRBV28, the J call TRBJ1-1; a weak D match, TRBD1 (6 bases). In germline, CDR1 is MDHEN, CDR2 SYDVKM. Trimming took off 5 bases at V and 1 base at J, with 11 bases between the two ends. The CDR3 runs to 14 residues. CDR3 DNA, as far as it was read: TGTGCCAGCAGTCTAGGGGGTGAGAACACTGAA. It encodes CASSLGGENTE. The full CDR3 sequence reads CASSLGGENTEAFF.

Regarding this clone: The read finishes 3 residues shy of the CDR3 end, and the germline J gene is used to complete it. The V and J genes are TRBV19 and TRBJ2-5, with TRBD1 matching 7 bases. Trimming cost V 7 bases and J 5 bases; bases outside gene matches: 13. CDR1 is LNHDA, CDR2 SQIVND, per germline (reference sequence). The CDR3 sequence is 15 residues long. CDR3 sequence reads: CASKQYGQVGETQYF. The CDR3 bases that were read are TGTGCCAGTAAACAATACGGACAGGTGGGGGAGACC.